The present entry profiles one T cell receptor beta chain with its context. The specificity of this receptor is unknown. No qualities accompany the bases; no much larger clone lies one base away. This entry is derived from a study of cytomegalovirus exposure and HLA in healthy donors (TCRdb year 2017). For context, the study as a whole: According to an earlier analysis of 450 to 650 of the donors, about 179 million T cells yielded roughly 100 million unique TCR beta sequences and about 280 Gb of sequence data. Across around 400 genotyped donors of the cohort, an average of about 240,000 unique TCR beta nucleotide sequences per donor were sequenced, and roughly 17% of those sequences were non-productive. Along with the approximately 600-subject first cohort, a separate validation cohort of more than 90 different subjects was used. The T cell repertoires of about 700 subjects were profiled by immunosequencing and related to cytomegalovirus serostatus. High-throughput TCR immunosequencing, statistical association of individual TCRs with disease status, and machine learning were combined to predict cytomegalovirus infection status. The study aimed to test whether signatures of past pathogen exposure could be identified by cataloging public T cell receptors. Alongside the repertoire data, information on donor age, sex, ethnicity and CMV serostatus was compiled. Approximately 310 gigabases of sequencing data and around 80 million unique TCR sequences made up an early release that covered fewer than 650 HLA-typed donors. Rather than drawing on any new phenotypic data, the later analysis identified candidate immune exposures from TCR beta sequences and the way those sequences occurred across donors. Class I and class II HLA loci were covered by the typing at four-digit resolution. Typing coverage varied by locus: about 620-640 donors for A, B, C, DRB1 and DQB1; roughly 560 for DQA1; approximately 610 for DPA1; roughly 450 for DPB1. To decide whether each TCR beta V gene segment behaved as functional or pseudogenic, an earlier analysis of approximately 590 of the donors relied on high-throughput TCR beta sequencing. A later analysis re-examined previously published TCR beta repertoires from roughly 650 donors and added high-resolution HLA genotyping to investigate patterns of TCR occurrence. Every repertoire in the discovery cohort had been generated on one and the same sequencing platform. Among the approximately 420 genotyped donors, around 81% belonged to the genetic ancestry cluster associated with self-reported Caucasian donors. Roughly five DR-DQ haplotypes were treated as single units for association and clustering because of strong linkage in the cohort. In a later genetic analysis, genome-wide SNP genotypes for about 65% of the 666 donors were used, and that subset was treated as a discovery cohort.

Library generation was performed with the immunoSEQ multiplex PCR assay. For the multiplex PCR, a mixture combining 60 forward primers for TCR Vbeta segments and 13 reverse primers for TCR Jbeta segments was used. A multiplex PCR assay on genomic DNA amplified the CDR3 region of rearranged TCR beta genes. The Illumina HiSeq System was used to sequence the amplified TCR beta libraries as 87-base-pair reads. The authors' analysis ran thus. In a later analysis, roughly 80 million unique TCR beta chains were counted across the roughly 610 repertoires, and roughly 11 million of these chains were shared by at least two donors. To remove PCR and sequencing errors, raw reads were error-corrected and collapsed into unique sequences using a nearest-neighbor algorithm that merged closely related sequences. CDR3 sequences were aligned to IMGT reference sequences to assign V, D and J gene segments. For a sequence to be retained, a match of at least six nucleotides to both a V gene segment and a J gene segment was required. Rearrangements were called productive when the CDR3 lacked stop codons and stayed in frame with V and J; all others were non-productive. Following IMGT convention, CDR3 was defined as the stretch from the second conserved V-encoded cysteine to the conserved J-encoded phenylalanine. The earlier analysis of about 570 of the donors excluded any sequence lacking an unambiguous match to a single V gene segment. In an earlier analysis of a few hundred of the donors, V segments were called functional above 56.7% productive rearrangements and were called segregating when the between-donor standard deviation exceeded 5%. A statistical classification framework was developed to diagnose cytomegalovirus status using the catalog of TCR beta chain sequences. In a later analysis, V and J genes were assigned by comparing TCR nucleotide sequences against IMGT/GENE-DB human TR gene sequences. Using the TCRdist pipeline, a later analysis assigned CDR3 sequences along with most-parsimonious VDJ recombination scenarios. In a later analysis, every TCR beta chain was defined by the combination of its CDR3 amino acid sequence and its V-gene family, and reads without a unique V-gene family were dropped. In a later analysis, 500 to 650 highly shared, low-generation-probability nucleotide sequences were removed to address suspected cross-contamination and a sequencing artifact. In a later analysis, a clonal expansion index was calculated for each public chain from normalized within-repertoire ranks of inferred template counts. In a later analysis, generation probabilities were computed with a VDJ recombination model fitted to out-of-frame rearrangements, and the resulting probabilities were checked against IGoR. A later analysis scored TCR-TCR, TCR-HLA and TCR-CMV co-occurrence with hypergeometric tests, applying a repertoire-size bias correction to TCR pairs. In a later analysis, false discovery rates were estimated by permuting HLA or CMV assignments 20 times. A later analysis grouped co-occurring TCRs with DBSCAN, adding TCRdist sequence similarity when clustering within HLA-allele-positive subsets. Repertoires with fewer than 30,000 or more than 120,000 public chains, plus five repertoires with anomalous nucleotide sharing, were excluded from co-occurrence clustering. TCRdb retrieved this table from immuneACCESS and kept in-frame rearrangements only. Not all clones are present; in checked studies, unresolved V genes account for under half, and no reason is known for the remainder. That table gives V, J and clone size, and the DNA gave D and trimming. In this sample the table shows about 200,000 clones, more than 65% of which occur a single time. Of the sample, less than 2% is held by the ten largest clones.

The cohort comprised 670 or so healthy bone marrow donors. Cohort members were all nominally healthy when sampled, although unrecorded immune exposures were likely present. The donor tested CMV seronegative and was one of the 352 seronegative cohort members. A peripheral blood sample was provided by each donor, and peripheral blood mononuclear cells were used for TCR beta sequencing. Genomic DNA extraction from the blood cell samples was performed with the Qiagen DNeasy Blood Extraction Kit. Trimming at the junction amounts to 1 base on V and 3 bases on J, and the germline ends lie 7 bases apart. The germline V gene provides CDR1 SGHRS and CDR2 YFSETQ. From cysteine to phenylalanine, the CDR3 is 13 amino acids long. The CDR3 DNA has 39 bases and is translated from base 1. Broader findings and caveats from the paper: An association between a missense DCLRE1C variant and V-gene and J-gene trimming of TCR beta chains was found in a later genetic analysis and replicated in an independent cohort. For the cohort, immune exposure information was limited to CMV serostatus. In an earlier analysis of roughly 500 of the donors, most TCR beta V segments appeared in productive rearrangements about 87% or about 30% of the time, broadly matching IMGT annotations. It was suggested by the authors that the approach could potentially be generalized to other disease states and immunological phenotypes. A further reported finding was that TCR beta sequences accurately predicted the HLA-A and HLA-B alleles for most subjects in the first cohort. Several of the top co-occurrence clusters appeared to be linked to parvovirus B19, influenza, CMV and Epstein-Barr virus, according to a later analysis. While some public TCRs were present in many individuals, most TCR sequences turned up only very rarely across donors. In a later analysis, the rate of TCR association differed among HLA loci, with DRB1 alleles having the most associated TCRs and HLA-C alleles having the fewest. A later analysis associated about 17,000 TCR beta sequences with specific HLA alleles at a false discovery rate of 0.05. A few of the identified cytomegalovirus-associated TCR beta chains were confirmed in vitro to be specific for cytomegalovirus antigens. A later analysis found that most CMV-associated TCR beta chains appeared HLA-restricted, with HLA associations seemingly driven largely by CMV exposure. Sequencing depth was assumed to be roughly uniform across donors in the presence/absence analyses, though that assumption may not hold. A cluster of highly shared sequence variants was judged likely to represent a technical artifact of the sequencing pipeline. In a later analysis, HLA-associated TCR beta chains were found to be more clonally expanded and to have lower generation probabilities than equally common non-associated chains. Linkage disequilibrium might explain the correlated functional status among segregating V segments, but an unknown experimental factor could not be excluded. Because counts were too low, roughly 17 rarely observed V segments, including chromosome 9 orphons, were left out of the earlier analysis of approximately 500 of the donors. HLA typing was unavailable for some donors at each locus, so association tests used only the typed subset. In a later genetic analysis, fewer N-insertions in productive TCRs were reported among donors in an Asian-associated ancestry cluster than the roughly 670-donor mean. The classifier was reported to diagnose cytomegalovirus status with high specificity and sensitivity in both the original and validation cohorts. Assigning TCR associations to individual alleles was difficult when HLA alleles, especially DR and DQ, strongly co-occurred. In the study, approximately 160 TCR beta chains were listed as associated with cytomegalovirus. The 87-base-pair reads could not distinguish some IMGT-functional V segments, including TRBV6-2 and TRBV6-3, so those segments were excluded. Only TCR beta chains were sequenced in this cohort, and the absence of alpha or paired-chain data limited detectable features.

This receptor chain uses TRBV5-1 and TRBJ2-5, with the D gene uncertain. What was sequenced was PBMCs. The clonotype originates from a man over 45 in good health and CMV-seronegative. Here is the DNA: TGCGCCAGCAGCTTGCAGGTGGAAGAGACCCAGTACTTC. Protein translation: CASSLQVEETQYF.